This is a list of T cell receptor beta chains from one sample in a study of a mutant IDH1 vaccine in newly diagnosed glioma. Method: immunoSEQ multiplex PCR; TCRdb's copy keeps in-frame clones and lacks some. The sample contains roughly 41,000 clones, about 78% of which appear only once. The specimen comprised PBMCs, sampled from a glioma patient treated with radiotherapy, temozolomide or both. The receptors were sampled from a man aged 40-49 years with glioma. Some clones in this sample may be carry-over from other donors' samples. Both conserved end residues are part of each CDR3. D genes are given only for firm matches. Where a row states a size, it is once, few, many or the class of an expanded clone; other rows omit it.

TRBJ1-2	-	TRBV5-4	-	CASASKGIYGYTF	TGTGCAAGCGCTTCCAAGGGGATCTATGGCTACACCTTC
TRBJ1-1	-	TRBV6-4	-	CASSPRVGNTEAFF	TGTGCCAGCAGTCCAAGGGTGGGCAACACTGAAGCTTTCTTT
TRBJ2-5	-	TRBV6-1	-	CASSAQRTQYF	TGTGCCAGCAGTGCCCAGAGGACCCAGTACTTC
TRBJ2-7	-	TRBV19	-	CASSIGSDGQQYEQYF	TGTGCCAGTAGTATAGGGTCGGATGGACAGCAATACGAGCAGTACTTC
TRBJ2-1	-	TRBV2	TRBD1	CANSRDRGSDEQFF	TGTGCCAACAGCAGGGACAGGGGGTCCGATGAGCAGTTCTTC
TRBJ2-7	-	TRBV6-1	TRBD1	CASRGDRGAAYEQYF	TGTGCCAGCAGGGGGGACAGGGGCGCCGCCTACGAGCAGTACTTC
TRBJ2-7	-	TRBV14	TRBD1	CASSLPGQGAHEQYF	TGTGCCAGCAGCCTCCCGGGACAGGGGGCCCACGAGCAGTACTTC
TRBJ1-4	-	TRBV5-1	-	CASSLGQYNEKLFF	TGCGCCAGCAGCTTGGGACAGTATAATGAAAAACTGTTTTTT
TRBJ2-5	-	TRBV5-1	-	CASSLGGGGQETQYF	TGCGCCAGCAGCTTGGGCGGAGGAGGCCAAGAGACCCAGTACTTC
TRBJ1-2	-	TRBV2	-	CASSERGLTNYGYTF	TGTGCCAGCAGTGAGCGGGGCCTCACTAACTATGGCTACACCTTC
TRBJ1-5	-	TRBV21-1	-	CASSKGRSNF	TGTGCCAGCAGCAAAGGTCGGTCCAACTTT
TRBJ2-7	-	TRBV10-3	-	CATAAATLSYEQYF	TGTGCCACCGCGGCTGCCACTCTTTCCTACGAGCAGTACTTC
TRBJ1-1	-	TRBV12-5	TRBD1	CASGRQGIAEAFF	TGTGCTAGTGGTCGACAGGGAATAGCTGAAGCTTTCTTT
TRBJ2-2	-	TRBV29-1	TRBD1	CSVETWTGSNTGELFF	TGCAGCGTTGAAACTTGGACAGGGTCGAACACCGGGGAGCTGTTTTTT
TRBJ2-1	few	TRBV9	-	CASSGTESSYNEQFF	TGTGCCAGCAGCGGGACCGAGAGCTCCTACAATGAGCAGTTCTTC
TRBJ1-6	-	TRBV7-9	-	CASSSHGPPDSPLHF	TGTGCCAGCAGCTCCCACGGGCCCCCGGATTCACCCCTCCACTTT
TRBJ2-1	-	TRBV19	TRBD2	CASRTRGSSYNEQFF	TGTGCCAGTAGAACGCGGGGGAGCTCCTACAATGAGCAGTTCTTC
TRBJ2-2	-	TRBV13	TRBD2	CASVRGGAPITGELFF	TGTGCCAGCGTTCGCGGGGGGGCCCCTATTACCGGGGAGCTGTTTTTT
TRBJ2-2	-	TRBV9	-	CASSPSLGIGELFF	TGTGCCAGCAGCCCCTCTTTGGGGATCGGGGAGCTGTTTTTT
TRBJ1-2	-	TRBV15	TRBD1	CATSAWTGAAYGYTF	TGTGCCACCAGCGCATGGACAGGGGCGGCATATGGCTACACCTTC
TRBJ2-5	-	TRBV5-1	-	CASSLPRDQETQYF	TGCGCCAGCAGCTTGCCCCGGGATCAAGAGACCCAGTACTTC
TRBJ1-1	-	TRBV5-1	-	CASSFQIFDRLLTEAFF	TGCGCCAGCAGCTTCCAAATATTCGACAGGCTTTTGACTGAAGCTTTCTTT
TRBJ1-6	-	TRBV15	-	CATSRQTEGDSPLHF	TGTGCCACCAGCAGACAGACAGAAGGGGATTCACCCCTCCACTTT
TRBJ2-7	-	TRBV5-1	TRBD1	CASSWTGAGYEQYF	TGCGCCAGCAGCTGGACAGGGGCTGGGTACGAGCAGTACTTC
TRBJ2-5	-	TRBV5-1	-	CASSPGAGPTVQETQYF	TGCGCCAGCAGCCCCGGCGCAGGCCCTACGGTCCAAGAGACCCAGTACTTC
TRBJ1-4	-	TRBV9	TRBD1	CASSPHPGQGNEKLFF	TGTGCCAGCAGCCCCCATCCCGGACAGGGTAACGAAAAACTGTTTTTT
TRBJ1-6	medium-sized	TRBV19	-	CASSTRGDNSPLHF	TGTGCCAGTAGTACCCGGGGTGATAATTCACCCCTCCACTTT
TRBJ1-5	-	TRBV19	-	CASSIDESPGSVGNQPQHF	TGTGCCAGTAGTATAGATGAGTCGCCAGGAAGTGTGGGCAATCAGCCCCAGCATTTT
TRBJ2-7	-	TRBV5-6	-	CASSNWGGQGNEQYF	TGTGCCAGCAGCAACTGGGGGGGCCAGGGGAACGAGCAGTACTTC
TRBJ2-5	-	TRBV18	-	CASSPPGGLETQYF	TGTGCCAGCTCACCACCGGGGGGGCTCGAGACCCAGTACTTC
TRBJ1-2	few	TRBV6-1	-	CASSGRWQNLWYGYTF	TGTGCCAGCAGTGGGAGGTGGCAGAATCTTTGGTATGGCTACACCTTC
TRBJ1-6	-	TRBV11-2	-	CASSFRWLWTDNSPLHF	TGTGCCAGCAGCTTTCGGTGGCTATGGACGGATAATTCACCCCTCCACTTT
TRBJ1-3	-	TRBV19	-	CASSIPEGDAGNTIYF	TGTGCCAGTAGTATACCCGAAGGGGATGCTGGAAACACCATATATTTT
TRBJ1-2	-	TRBV14	-	CASSRRGGLDYGYTF	TGTGCCAGCAGCCGAAGGGGGGGGCTTGACTATGGCTACACCTTC
TRBJ2-1	once	TRBV29-1	-	CSVGNLRNEQFF	TGCAGCGTTGGAAACTTACGGAATGAGCAGTTCTTC
TRBJ1-4	-	TRBV5-1	-	CASSLWGRSATNEKLFF	TGCGCCAGCAGCTTGTGGGGCAGGAGTGCAACTAATGAAAAACTGTTTTTT
TRBJ1-4	few	TRBV4-1	-	CASSQEQQRKKLFF	TGCGCCAGCAGCCAAGAACAGCAGAGGAAAAAACTGTTTTTT
TRBJ2-2	-	TRBV7-9	-	CASNQGGGSYRLFF	TGTGCCAGCAACCAAGGGGGAGGTTCATACAGGCTGTTTTTT
TRBJ2-1	few	TRBV6-1	TRBD2	CASSEDPRGRREFF	TGTGCCAGCAGTGAAGACCCCCGCGGGAGGAGGGAGTTCTTC
TRBJ2-3	-	TRBV30	TRBD2	CAWSWVGGFLTDTQYF	TGTGCCTGGAGTTGGGTGGGGGGGTTCCTCACAGATACGCAGTATTTT
TRBJ2-1	-	TRBV4-1	-	CASSQGRVTYNEQFF	TGCGCCAGCAGCCAAGGCAGGGTAACCTACAATGAGCAGTTCTTC
TRBJ1-2	-	TRBV14	-	CASSQAEGGYTF	TGTGCCAGCAGCCAAGCGGAGGGCGGCTACACCTTC
TRBJ2-5	-	TRBV2	-	CASTLTAEETQYF	TGTGCCAGCACTTTGACAGCCGAAGAGACCCAGTACTTC
TRBJ2-1	few	TRBV2	-	CASSEELVTEQFF	TGTGCCAGCAGTGAAGAGCTTGTTACTGAGCAGTTCTTC
TRBJ2-1	once	TRBV6-1	TRBD1	CASSDWTGEREQFF	TGTGCCAGCAGTGACTGGACAGGGGAGCGAGAGCAGTTCTTC
TRBJ1-1	few	TRBV30	-	CAWSVDLGIRGNTEAFF	TGTGCCTGGAGTGTAGATCTCGGGATACGGGGGAACACTGAAGCTTTCTTT
TRBJ2-7	-	TRBV7-2	-	CASSSQTGPYEQYF	TGTGCCAGCAGCTCTCAGACAGGCCCCTACGAGCAGTACTTC
TRBJ1-2	-	TRBV7-9	-	CASSLPGGRDGYTF	TGTGCCAGCAGCCTCCCGGGGGGGAGGGATGGCTACACCTTC
TRBJ2-7	few	TRBV7-9	-	CASSRDLSGEQYF	TGTGCCAGCAGCCGGGACCTAAGTGGCGAGCAGTACTTC